A single T cell receptor (beta chain) is shown here with its context. Antigen unknown. According to the study, genomic DNA was the template for TCR beta VDJ and CDR3 profiling. TCRdb recomputed calls from the reads with MiXCR, one row per CDR3 protein. The table has roughly 130,000 distinct CDR3 sequences, about half seen once. The sample belongs to a study of CD8+CD57+ T cells in acquired aplastic anemia. As for the study in general: On average, sorted CD4+ and CD8+ cells gave approximately 3 ug of DNA. Healthy donors averaged approximately 9.9 million reads for CD4+ cells. Regarding the study as a whole: Patients had around 30 CD8+ CDR3 sequences in common with controls (the shared set).

The germline V gene has CDR1 SNHLY and CDR2 FYNNEI. The CDR3 contains 16 residues. V was pared by 6 bases and J by 3 bases, with 15 bases between. The clonotype comes from a human donor in good health, serving as a control. This rearrangement joins TRBV2 to TRBJ1-6; no definite D call. The material sequenced was sorted CD4+, CD8+, or CD8+CD57+ T cells (not recorded which) from PBMCs. CDR3 in amino acids: CASREDRASYNSPLHF. Written as DNA, the CDR3 is TGTGCCAGCAGGGAGGACCGAGCAAGCTATAATTCACCCCTCCACTTT.